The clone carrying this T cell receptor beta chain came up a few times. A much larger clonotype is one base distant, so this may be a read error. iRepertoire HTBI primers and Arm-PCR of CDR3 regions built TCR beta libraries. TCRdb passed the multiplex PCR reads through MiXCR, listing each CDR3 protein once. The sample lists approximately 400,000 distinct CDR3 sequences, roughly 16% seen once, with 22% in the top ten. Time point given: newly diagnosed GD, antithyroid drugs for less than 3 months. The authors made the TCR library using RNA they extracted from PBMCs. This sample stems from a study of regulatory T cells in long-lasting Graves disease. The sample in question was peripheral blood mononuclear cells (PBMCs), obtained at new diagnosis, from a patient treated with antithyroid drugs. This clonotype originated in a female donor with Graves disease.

CDR3 amino acids: CASSLTSGSMSDTQYF. The CDR3 region has the DNA TGTGCCAGCAGCTTAACGAGCGGGAGTATGTCAGATACGCAGTATTTT. This chain connects TRBV7-2 to TRBJ2-3, with TRBD2 identical over 8 bases. Trimming at V came to 2 bases and at J to 4 bases, leaving 8 bases not matched to a gene. This CDR3 comprises 16 residues. Germline CDR1 is SGHTA and CDR2 is FQGNSA.